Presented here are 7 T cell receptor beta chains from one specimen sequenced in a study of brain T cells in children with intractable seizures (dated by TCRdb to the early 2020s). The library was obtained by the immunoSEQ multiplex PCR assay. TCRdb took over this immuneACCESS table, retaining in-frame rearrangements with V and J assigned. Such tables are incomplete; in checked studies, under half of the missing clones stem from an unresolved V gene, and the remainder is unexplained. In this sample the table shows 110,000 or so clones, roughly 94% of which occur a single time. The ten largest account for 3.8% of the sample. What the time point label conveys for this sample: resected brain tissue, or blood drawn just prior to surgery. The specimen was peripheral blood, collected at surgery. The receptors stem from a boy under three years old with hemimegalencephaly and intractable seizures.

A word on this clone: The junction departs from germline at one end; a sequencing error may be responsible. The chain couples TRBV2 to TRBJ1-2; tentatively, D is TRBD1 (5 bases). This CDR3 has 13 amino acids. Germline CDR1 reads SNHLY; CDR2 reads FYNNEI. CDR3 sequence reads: CASSEAGPYGYTF. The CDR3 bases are TGTGCCAGCAGCGAAGCAGGGCCCTATGGCTACACCTTC.

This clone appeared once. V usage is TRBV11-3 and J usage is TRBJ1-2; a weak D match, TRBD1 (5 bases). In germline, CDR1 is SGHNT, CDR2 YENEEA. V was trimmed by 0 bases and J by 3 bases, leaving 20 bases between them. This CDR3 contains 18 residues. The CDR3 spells CASSLDPVTAIPYYGYTF. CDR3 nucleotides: TGTGCCAGCAGCTTAGATCCCGTGACAGCGATCCCCTACTATGGCTACACCTTC.

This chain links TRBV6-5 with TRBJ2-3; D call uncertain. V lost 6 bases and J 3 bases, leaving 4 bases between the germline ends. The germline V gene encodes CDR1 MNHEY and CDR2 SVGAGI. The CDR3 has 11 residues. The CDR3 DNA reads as TGTGCCAGCAGCCTGACAGATACGCAGTATTTT. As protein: CASSLTDTQYF.

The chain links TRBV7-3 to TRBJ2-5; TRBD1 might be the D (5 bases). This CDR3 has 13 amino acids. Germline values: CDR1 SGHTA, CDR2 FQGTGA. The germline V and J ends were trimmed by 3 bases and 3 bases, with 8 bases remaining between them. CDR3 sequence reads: CASSFTGKETQYF. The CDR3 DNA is TGTGCCAGCAGCTTTACAGGCAAAGAGACCCAGTACTTC.

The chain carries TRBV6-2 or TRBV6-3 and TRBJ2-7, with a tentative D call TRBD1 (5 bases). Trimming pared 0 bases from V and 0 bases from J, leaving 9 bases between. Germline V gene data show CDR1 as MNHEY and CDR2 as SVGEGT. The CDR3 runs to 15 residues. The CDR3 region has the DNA TGTGCCAGCAGTTACTCGAGACAGATCTCCTACGAGCAGTACTTC. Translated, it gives CASSYSRQISYEQYF.

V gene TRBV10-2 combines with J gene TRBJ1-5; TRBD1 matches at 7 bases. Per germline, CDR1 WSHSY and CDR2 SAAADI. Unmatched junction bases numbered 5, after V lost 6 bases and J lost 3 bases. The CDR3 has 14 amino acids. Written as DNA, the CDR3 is TGCGCCAGCAGAACAGGGGCTCCCAATCAGCCCCAGCATTTT. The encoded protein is CASRTGAPNQPQHF.

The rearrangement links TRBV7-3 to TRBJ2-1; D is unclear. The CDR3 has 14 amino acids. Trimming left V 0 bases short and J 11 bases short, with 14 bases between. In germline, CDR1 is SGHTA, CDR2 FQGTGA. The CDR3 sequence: CASSLTYGAIQQFF. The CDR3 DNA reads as TGTGCCAGCAGCTTAACCTACGGCGCGATACAGCAGTTCTTC.